The next 4 T cell receptor beta chains were all read from a single sample in a study of blood T cell repertoires in COVID-19. Measured with immunoSEQ multiplex PCR; TCRdb has only the in-frame clones, and not every one. The sample comprises 200,000 to 300,000 clones, around 84% of which are singletons, and 3.5% to 5% rests with the top ten. Input material: peripheral blood. The receptors derive from a man aged 60 to 75 with acute or convalescent COVID-19.

The chain employs TRBV30 and TRBJ2-7; the D gene is possibly TRBD1 (6 bases). Trimming cost V 8 bases and J 0 bases, with 11 bases left between them. The CDR3 is 12 residues long. The germline CDR1 and CDR2 sequences are GTSNPN and SVGIG (reference sequence). CDR3 residues: CAGRDNSYEQYF. CDR3 DNA sequence: TGTGCCGGACGGGACAACTCCTACGAGCAGTACTTC.

This clone was detected once. The chain links TRBV7-6 to TRBJ2-5, with 10 bases fitting TRBD1. Unmatched junction bases numbered 10, after V lost 5 bases and J lost 7 bases. The CDR3 totals 15 residues. In germline, CDR1 is SGHVS, CDR2 FNYEAQ. CDR3 nucleotide sequence: TGTGCCAGCAGCCCCGGGACAGGGGCTCCAGGGACCCAGTACTTC. Protein product: CASSPGTGAPGTQYF. Full variable domain (remainder filled in from reference TRBV7-6 and TRBJ2-5): GAGVSQSPRYKVTKRGQDVALRCDPISGHVSLYWYRQALGQGPEFLTYFNYEAQQDKSGLPNDRFSAERPEGSISTLTIQRTEQRDSAMYRCASSPGTGAPGTQYFGPGTRLLVL.

The chain links TRBV19 to TRBJ2-1; D gene ambiguous. The CDR3 covers 15 residues. Between the trimmed V and J ends, which lost 9 bases and 1 base, there was a span of 16 bases. CDR1 is LNHDA, CDR2 SQIVND, per germline (reference sequence). CDR3 sequence: CASTSLRVSYNEQFF. The CDR3 DNA follows: TGTGCCAGCACCTCCCTTCGGGTATCCTACAATGAGCAGTTCTTC.

The chain is built from TRBV14 and TRBJ2-5, with D possibly matching TRBD1 (5 bases). This CDR3 spans 15 amino acids. In germline, CDR1 is SGHDN, CDR2 FVKESK. V was clipped by 3 bases and J by 5 bases, with 16 bases between them. CDR3 sequence: CASSHFDRYMETQYF. The CDR3 nucleotides are TGTGCCAGCAGCCACTTTGACAGATACATGGAGACCCAGTACTTC.